This T cell receptor beta chain originates from a study of OX40 agonist ivuxolimab in advanced cancers. Sequencing used immunoSEQ multiplex PCR; TCRdb keeps in-frame clones, though not all of them. The top ten clones hold 0.3% to 0.4% of a sample with about 59,000 clones, more than 75% of them seen once. Trimming removed 3 bases at V and 7 bases at J, with 7 bases between. The CDR3 spans 11 residues. Germline CDR1 and CDR2: SNHLY and FYNNEI. This chain uses TRBV2 with TRBJ2-7; D not resolved. The sequence was collected from an adult with an advanced solid tumor such as melanoma, head and neck, liver or kidney cancer. The sequencing here drew on CD4+ or CD8+ T cells sorted from blood, taken in a trial of the OX40 agonist ivuxolimab. The CDR3, as DNA: TGTGCCAGCAGTGATTACGTAGAGCAGTACTTC. This sequence encodes CASSDYVEQYF.